This T cell receptor (beta chain) was captured in a study of T-cell memory formation after mild COVID-19. General study findings and limits: Still unconfirmed is whether the second-wave clones peaking on day 37 recognized SARS-CoV-2. CM and EM subsets held most contracting CD4+ clones; EMRA held CD8+ ones. Contracting clones from day 15 to 85 showed balanced CD4/CD8; later expanders favored CD4+.

Germline lookup yields CDR1 SGHVS and CDR2 FNYEAQ. This CDR3 is built from 15 residues. Trimming took off 3 bases at V and 2 bases at J, with 11 bases between the two ends. This clonotype has just a few counts. The antigen is unknown. TCRdb fed the 5' RACE reads into MiXCR, producing one record per CDR3 protein. The table records under 300,000 distinct CDR3 sequences, about 16% of them present only once. The chain uses TRBV7-6 and TRBJ2-1; perhaps TRBD2 as D (5 bases). Source material: PBMCs or a T cell subset sorted from them (not recorded which). This sequence originates from a man younger than 30 who had mild COVID-19 (a few samples of this study predate the infection). Cell type and time point are not known. The CDR3 DNA reads TGTGCCAGCAGCTTGCGCAGCGGCCCCTACAATGAGCAGTTCTTC. This sequence encodes CASSLRSGPYNEQFF.